The clone carrying this TCR beta chain occurred a few times. The record originates from a study of cytomegalovirus exposure and HLA in healthy donors. It was with 60 Vbeta and 13 Jbeta primers that the PCR ran. TCRdb keeps only in-frame clones here, not all; method: immunoSEQ multiplex PCR. Here the sample spans about 180,000 clones, around 81% being singletons. This CDR3 has 15 amino acids. Germline V gives CDR1 SNHLY, CDR2 FYNNEI. The V gene lost 6 bases and the J gene lost 6 bases, with 20 bases spanning the gap. The receptor's source is a woman under 40 in good health and CMV-seronegative. Specimen: PBMCs. The V call is TRBV2, the J call TRBJ1-2; a weak D match, TRBD1 (5 bases). The CDR3 DNA follows: TGTGCCAGCAGGAGGAAAATAGGGGCGGAAAATGGCTACACCTTC. Its translation: CASRRKIGAENGYTF.